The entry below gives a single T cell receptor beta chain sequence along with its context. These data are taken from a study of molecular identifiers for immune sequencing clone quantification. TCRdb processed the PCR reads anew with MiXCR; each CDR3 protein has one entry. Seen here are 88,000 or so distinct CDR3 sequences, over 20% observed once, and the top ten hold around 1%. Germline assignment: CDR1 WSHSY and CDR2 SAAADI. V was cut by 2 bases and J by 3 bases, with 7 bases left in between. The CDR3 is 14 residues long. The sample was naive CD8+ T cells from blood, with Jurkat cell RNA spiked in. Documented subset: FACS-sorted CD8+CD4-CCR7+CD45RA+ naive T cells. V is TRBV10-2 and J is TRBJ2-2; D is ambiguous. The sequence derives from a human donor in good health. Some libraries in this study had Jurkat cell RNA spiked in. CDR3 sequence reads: CASSEVGDTGELFF. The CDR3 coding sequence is TGCGCCAGCAGTGAGGTTGGGGACACCGGGGAGCTGTTTTTT.